This TCR beta chain was found in a study of CD8+CD57+ T cells in acquired aplastic anemia. Study-level information: Sorted CD4+ and CD8+ cell DNA averaged roughly 3 ug.

The authors sequenced patients whose flow cytometry had shown CD8+CD57+ cell expansion. TCR beta VDJ combinations and CDR3 sequences were profiled from genomic DNA. Each CDR3 protein is one row after TCRdb ran MiXCR on the reads. The data show roughly 180,000 distinct CDR3 sequences, about 44% seen once. This CDR3 has 18 residues. Germline CDR1 LNHDA, CDR2 SQIVND (reference sequence). Deletions cut 3 bases from V and 0 bases from J, with 18 bases between. The specimen was sorted CD4+, CD8+, or CD8+CD57+ T cells (not recorded which) from PBMCs. V gene TRBV19 combines with J gene TRBJ1-5; D unresolved. This receptor was obtained from a human donor with aplastic anemia. CDR3 sequence (DNA): TGTGCCAGTAGTATGAGTGCACAGTTACGGTTTAGCAATCAGCCCCAGCATTTT. Residues: CASSMSAQLRFSNQPQHF. The full variable domain, with the rest looked up from reference TRBV19 and TRBJ1-5, is DGGITQSPKYLFRKEGQNVTLSCEQNLNHDAMYWYRQDPGQGLRLIYYSQIVNDFQKGDIAEGYSVSREKKESFPLTVTSAQKNPTAFYLCASSMSAQLRFSNQPQHFGDGTRLSIL.